These 3 T cell receptor beta chains share one sample of origin, sequenced in a study (dated by TCRdb to between 2014 and 2016). CD4+CD25+CD127-/low cells were isolated as Tregs. Library construction relied on 5' RACE. The sample was run on an Illumina MiSeq. TCRdb cleaned the public reads at Q25 with fastp, built clones with MiXCR and kept in-frame beta chains. Each entry merges the rows of one CDR3 protein and shows their most common DNA and genes. For this sample there are 35,000 to 55,000 distinct CDR3 sequences; more than 20% appear just once. Roughly 4.5% of the sample is held by the ten biggest clonotypes. Sample: Tregs sorted from a lymph node. The receptors were gathered from a female donor with breast cancer.

This clonotype was detected a few times. The chain carries TRBV6-1 and TRBJ2-7; D gene ambiguous. CDR1 and CDR2 (germline): MNHNS, SASEGT. This CDR3 has 16 residues. Trimming took 1 base from V and 3 from J, leaving 16 bases between them. In DNA form, the CDR3 reads TGTGCCAGCAGTGAAGAGCGCAACCCTACCTACTACGAGCAGTACTTC. It translates to CASSEERNPTYYEQYF.

This clonotype was counted between two and nine times. The chain employs TRBV7-9 and TRBJ1-3; D may be TRBD1 (6 bases). Trimming removed 6 bases at V and 4 bases at J, with 10 bases between. The CDR3 length is 13 residues. Germline-derived CDR1 and CDR2 are SEHNR and FQNEAQ (reference sequence). Here the CDR3 DNA reads TGTGCCAGCAGACAGGGTGCGGGAAACACCATATATTTT. It yields the protein CASRQGAGNTIYF.

V gene TRBV9 combines with J gene TRBJ2-1; tentatively, D is TRBD1 (6 bases). Germline V CDR1 and CDR2: SGDLS, YYNGEE. The CDR3 extends over 16 amino acids. V lost 2 bases to trimming and J lost 7 bases, with 19 bases between them. The CDR3 region has the DNA TGTGCCAGCAGCGTTAATATACGACAGGTTGGAAATGAGCAGTTCTTC. Translated: CASSVNIRQVGNEQFF.